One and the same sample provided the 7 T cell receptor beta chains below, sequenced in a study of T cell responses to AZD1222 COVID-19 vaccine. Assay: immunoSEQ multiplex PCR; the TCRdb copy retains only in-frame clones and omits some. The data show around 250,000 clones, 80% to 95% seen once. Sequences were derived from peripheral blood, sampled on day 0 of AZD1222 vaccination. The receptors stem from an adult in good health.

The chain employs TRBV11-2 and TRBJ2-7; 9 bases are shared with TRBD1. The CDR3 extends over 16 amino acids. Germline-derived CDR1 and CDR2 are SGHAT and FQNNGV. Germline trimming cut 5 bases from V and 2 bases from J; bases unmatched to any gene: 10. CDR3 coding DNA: TGTGCCAGCAGCCCTACCCGGGACAGGGTCGCCTACGAGCAGTACTTC. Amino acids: CASSPTRDRVAYEQYF. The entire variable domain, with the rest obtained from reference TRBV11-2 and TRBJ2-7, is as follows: EAGVAQSPRYKIIEKRQSVAFWCNPISGHATLYWYQQILGQGPKLLIQFQNNGVVDDSQLPKDRFSAERLKGVDSTLKIQPAKLEDSAVYLCASSPTRDRVAYEQYFGPGTRLTVT.

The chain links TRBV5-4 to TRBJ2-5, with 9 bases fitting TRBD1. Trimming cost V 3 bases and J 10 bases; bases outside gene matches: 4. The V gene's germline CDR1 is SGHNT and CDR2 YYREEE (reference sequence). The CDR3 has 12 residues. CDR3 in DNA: TGTGCCAGCAGCTGGGACAGGGTTGACCAGTACTTC. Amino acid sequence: CASSWDRVDQYF.

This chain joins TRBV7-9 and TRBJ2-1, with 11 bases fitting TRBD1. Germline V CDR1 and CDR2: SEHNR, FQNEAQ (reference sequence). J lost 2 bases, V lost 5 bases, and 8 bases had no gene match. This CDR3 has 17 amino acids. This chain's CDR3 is CASSPQDRGLTYNEQFF. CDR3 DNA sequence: TGTGCCAGCAGCCCCCAGGACAGGGGGCTAACCTACAATGAGCAGTTCTTC. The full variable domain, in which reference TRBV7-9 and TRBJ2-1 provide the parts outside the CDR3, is DTGVSQNPRHKITKRGQNVTFRCDPISEHNRLYWYRQTLGQGPEFLTYFQNEAQLEKSRLLSDRFSAERPKGSFSTLEIQRTEQGDSAMYLCASSPQDRGLTYNEQFFGPGTRLTVL.

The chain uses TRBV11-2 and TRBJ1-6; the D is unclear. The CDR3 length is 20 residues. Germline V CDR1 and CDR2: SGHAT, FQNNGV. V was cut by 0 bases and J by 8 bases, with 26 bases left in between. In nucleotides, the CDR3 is TGTGCCAGCAGCTTAGATCTAAGGACCAAATTCACCCCATCCCATTCACCCCTCCACTTT. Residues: CASSLDLRTKFTPSHSPLHF.

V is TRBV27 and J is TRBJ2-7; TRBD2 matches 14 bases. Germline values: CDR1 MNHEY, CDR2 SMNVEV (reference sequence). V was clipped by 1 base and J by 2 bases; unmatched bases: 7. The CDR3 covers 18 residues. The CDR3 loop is CASSLFGTSGRGAYEQYF. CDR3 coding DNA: TGTGCCAGCAGTTTATTTGGGACTAGCGGGAGAGGGGCCTACGAGCAGTACTTC.

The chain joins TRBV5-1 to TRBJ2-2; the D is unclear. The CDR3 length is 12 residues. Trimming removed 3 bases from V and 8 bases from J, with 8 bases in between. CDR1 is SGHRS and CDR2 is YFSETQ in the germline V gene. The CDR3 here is CASSSLPGELFF. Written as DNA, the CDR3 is TGCGCCAGCAGCTCCTTACCGGGGGAGCTGTTTTTT.

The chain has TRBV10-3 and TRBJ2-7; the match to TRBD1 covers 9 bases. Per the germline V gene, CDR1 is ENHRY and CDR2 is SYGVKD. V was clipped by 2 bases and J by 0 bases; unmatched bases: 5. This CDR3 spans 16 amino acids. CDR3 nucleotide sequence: TGTGCCATCAGTGAGGTAGGACAGGGGAGCTCCTACGAGCAGTACTTC. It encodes CAISEVGQGSSYEQYF.